This TCR beta chain stems from a study of identical twins. General observations from the study: Models came in too low on out-of-frame TCR alpha sharing in monozygotic twins. Those out-of-frame alpha sequences shared by twins showed an excess of low generation probability.

From the 5' RACE reads, TCRdb called clonotypes with MiXCR, one entry per CDR3 protein. The data hold some 590,000 distinct CDR3 sequences, with approximately 10% observed a single time. Trimming shortened V by 5 bases and J by 1 base, and 17 bases separated the two germline ends. Germline CDR1 MNHNS, CDR2 SASEGT. CDR3 length equals 16 residues. Only healthy Caucasians were included as donors. In regard to this clonotype: The antigen is undetermined.

These same data were also listed under a study on yellow fever vaccine responses in identical twins. As that study records: The authors reported partly convergent, partly personalized vaccine responses in identical twins.

Material: PBMCs. This clonotype originated in a woman aged 18-29 years in good health. The chain combines TRBV6-1 with TRBJ1-1, with no clear D. CDR3 in amino acids: CASSTKDGWGNTEAFF. The DNA for the CDR3 is TGTGCCAGCAGTACAAAGGACGGTTGGGGGAACACTGAAGCTTTCTTT.